Sequencing of this T cell receptor (beta chain) was carried out in a study of patients and donors after allogeneic stem cell transplantation. The trim removed 1 base at V and 0 bases at J, leaving 0 bases unmatched. This CDR3 is 16 amino acids long. In germline, CDR1 is SEHNR, CDR2 FQNEAQ (reference sequence). Via MiXCR, TCRdb re-called the RT-PCR reads, giving one row per CDR3 protein. Of about a million distinct CDR3 sequences in the sample, more than 15% were seen once. The source is a human donor who was either an allogeneic HSCT recipient or a stem cell or donor lymphocyte infusion donor (not recorded which). It is not recorded whose cells these are; they may come from a transplant donor. Sequencing used blood, either unsorted or a sorted T cell fraction (not recorded which). V gene TRBV7-9 combines with J gene TRBJ1-5; 10 bases are shared with TRBD1. CDR3 coding DNA: TGTGCCAGCAGCTTAGGGGACAGGGGTAGCAATCAGCCCCAGCATTTT. This gives the protein CASSLGDRGSNQPQHF.